The clone carrying this TCR beta chain was counted a single time. Per the original methods: Reference gene primer amplification yielded estimated nucleated cell counts. The assay was immunoSEQ multiplex PCR, and TCRdb's table has in-frame clones only and misses some. V, J and clone size reflect that table, while D and trimming were determined from the DNA. Of 200,000 to 300,000 clones detected, roughly 86% appear once; the ten largest clones hold 0.7% to 0.85%. This entry belongs to a study of blood T cell repertoires in COVID-19. Study summary: Both acute and convalescent COVID-19 samples were obtained from the United States, Italy and Spain. T cells, B-cell-depleted T cells, or PBMCs provided the cDNA or gDNA that served as material.

With 3 bases removed from V and 1 base from J, the gap between germline ends came to 15 bases. The CDR3 spans 16 residues. Germline V gene lookup returns CDR1 SGHRS and CDR2 YFSETQ. What was sequenced was peripheral blood. This clonotype originated in a woman aged 25 to 39 with acute or convalescent COVID-19. The V gene is TRBV5-1, the J gene TRBJ2-3; a possible D gene is TRBD1 (6 bases). The CDR3 sequence is CASSSNVAGGTDTQYF. In DNA form, the CDR3 reads TGCGCCAGCAGCTCGAATGTGGCAGGGGGCACAGATACGCAGTATTTT.